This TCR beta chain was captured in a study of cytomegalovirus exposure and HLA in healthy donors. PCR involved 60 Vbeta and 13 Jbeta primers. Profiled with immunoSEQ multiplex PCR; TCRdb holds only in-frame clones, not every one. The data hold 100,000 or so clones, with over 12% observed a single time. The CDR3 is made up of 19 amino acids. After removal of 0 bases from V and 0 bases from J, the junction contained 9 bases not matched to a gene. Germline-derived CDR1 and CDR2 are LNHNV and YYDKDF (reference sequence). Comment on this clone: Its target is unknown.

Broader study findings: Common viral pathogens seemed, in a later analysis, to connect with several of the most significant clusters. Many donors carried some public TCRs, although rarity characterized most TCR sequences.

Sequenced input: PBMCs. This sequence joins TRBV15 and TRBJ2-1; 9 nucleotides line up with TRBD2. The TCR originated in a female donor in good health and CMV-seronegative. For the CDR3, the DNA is TGTGCCACCAGCAGAGATTTATCTAGCGGGACCAGCTCCTACAATGAGCAGTTCTTC. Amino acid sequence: CATSRDLSSGTSSYNEQFF.